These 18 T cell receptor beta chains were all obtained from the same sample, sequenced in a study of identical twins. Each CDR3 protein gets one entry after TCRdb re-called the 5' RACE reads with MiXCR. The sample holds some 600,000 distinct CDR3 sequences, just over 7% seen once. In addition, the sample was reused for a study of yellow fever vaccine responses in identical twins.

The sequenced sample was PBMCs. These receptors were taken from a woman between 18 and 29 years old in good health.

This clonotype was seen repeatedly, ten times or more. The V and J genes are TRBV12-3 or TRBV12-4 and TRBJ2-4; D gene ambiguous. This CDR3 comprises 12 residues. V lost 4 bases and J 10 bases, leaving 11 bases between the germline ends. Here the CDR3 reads CASSSYRPIQYF. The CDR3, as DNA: TGTGCCAGCAGTTCCTATAGGCCTATTCAGTACTTC.

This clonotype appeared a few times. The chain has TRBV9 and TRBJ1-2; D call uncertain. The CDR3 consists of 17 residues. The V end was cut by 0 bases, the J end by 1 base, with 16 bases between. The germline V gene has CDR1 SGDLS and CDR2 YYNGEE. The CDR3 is CASSVGWAHPSNYGYTF. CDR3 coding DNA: TGTGCCAGCAGCGTAGGATGGGCGCATCCTAGTAACTATGGCTACACCTTC.

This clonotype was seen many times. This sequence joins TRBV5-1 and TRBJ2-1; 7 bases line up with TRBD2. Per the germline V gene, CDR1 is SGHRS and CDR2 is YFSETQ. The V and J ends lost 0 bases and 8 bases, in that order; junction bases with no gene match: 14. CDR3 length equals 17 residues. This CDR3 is CASSLVVATGGYHEQFF. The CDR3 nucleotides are TGCGCCAGCAGCTTGGTTGTAGCCACGGGAGGATATCATGAGCAGTTCTTC.

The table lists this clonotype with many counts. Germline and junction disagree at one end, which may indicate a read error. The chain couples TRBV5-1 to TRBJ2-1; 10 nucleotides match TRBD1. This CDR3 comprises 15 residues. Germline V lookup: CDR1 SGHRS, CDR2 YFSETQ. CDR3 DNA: TGTGCCAGCAGCTCCGGGACAGGGGCCTACAATGAGCAGTTCTTC. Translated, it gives CASSSGTGAYNEQFF.

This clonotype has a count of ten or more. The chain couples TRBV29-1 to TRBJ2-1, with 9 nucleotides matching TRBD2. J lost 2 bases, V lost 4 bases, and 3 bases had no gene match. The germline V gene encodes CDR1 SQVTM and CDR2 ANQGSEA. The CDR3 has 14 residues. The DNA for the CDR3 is TGCAGCGTTGGGCTAGCGGGACCCTACAATGAGCAGTTCTTC. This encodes CSVGLAGPYNEQFF.

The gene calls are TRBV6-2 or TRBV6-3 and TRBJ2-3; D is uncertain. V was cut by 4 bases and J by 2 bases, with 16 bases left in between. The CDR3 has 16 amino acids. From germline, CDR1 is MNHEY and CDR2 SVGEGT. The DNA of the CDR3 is TGTGCCAGCAGTTCCCTCGGATATTTTTCCACAGATACGCAGTATTTT. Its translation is CASSSLGYFSTDTQYF.

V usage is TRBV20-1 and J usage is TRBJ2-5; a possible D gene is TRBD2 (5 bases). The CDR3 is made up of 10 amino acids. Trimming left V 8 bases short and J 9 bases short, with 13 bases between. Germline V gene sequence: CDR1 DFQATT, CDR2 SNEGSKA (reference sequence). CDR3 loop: CSPRDVAQYF. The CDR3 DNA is TGCAGTCCCCGGGATGTGGCCCAGTACTTC.

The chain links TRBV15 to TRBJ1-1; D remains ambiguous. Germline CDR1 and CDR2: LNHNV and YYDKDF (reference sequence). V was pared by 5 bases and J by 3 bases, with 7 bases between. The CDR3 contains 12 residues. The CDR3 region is CATSGRYTEAFF. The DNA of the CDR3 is TGTGCCACCAGCGGGCGGTACACTGAAGCTTTCTTT. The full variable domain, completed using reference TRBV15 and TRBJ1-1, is DAMVIQNPRYQVTQFGKPVTLSCSQTLNHNVMYWYQQKSSQAPKLLFHYYDKDFNNEADTPDNFQSRRPNTSFCFLDIRSPGLGDTAMYLCATSGRYTEAFFGQGTRLTVV.

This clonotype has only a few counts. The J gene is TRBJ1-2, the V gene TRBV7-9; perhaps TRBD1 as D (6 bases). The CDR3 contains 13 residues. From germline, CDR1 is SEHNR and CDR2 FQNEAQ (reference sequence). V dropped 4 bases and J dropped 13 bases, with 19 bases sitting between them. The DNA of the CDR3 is TGTGCCAGCAGCTCGACTACCCTGGACAGTAGCACCTTC. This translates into CASSSTTLDSSTF. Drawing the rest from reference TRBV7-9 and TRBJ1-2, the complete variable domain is DTGVSQNPRHKITKRGQNVTFRCDPISEHNRLYWYRQTLGQGPEFLTYFQNEAQLEKSRLLSDRFSAERPKGSFSTLEIQRTEQGDSAMYLCASSSTTLDSSTFGSGTRLTVV.

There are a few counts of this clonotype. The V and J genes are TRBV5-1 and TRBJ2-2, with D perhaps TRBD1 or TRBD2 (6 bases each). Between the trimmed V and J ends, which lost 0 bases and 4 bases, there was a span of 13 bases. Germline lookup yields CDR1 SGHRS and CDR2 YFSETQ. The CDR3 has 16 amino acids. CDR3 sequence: CASSLAARGPTGELFF. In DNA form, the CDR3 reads TGCGCCAGCAGCTTGGCCGCACGGGGGCCCACCGGGGAGCTGTTTTTT. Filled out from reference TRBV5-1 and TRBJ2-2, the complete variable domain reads KAGVTQTPRYLIKTRGQQVTLSCSPISGHRSVSWYQQTPGQGLQFLFEYFSETQRNKGNFPGRFSGRQFSNSRSEMNVSTLELGDSALYLCASSLAARGPTGELFFGEGSRLTVL.

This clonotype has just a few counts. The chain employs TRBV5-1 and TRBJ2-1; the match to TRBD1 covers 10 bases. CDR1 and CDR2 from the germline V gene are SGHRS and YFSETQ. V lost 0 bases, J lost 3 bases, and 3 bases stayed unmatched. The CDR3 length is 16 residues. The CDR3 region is CASSLVGQGGYNEQFF. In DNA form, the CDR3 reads TGCGCCAGCAGCTTGGTCGGACAGGGGGGCTACAATGAGCAGTTCTTC.

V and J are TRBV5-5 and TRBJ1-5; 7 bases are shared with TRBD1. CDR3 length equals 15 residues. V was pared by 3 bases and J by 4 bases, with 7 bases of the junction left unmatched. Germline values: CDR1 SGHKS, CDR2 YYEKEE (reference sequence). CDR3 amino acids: CASSSVDRINQPQHF. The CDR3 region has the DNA TGTGCCAGCAGCTCAGTGGACAGGATAAATCAGCCCCAGCATTTT. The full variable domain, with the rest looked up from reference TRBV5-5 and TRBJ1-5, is DAGVTQSPTHLIKTRGQQVTLRCSPISGHKSVSWYQQVLGQGPQFIFQYYEKEERGRGNFPDRFSARQFPNYSSELNVNALLLGDSALYLCASSSVDRINQPQHFGDGTRLSIL.

The DNA for the CDR3 is TGTGCCAGCGGATTAGCGGGGGACCTCAATGAGCAGTTCTTC. This gives the protein CASGLAGDLNEQFF. This chain links TRBV12-3 or TRBV12-4 with TRBJ2-1; TRBD2 matches at 9 bases. CDR3 length equals 14 residues. The junction had 8 bases not matched to a gene; V was cut back by 8 bases and J by 6 bases.

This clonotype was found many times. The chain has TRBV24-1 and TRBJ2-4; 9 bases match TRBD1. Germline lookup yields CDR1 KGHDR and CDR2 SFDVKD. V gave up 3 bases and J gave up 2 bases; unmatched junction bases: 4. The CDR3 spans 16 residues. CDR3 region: CATSDPDRGSKNIQYF. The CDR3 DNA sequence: TGTGCCACCAGTGATCCCGACAGGGGGTCCAAAAACATTCAGTACTTC.

The CDR3 sequence is CASSPTSGGLSEQFF. The DNA of the CDR3 is TGTGCCAGCAGCCCGACTAGCGGGGGTCTGAGTGAGCAGTTCTTC. V gene TRBV3-1 combines with J gene TRBJ2-1; 12 bases are shared with TRBD2. Per germline, CDR1 LGHDT and CDR2 YNNKEL (reference sequence). After removal of 4 bases from V and 9 bases from J, the junction contained 7 bases not matched to a gene. CDR3 length equals 15 residues.

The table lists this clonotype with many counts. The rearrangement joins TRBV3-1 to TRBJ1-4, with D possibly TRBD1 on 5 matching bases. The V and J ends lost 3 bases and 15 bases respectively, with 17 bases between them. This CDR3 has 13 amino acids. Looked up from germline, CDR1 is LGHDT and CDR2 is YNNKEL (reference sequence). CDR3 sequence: CASSQPTEGLLFF. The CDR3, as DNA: TGTGCCAGCAGCCAGCCGACAGAGGGTTTGTTGTTTTTT.

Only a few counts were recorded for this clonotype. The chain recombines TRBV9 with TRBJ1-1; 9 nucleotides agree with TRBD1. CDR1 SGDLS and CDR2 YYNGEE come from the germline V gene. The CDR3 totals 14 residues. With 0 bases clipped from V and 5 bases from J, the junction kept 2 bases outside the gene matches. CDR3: CASSVVTGGTEAFF. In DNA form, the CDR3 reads TGTGCCAGCAGCGTAGTGACAGGGGGAACTGAAGCTTTCTTT.

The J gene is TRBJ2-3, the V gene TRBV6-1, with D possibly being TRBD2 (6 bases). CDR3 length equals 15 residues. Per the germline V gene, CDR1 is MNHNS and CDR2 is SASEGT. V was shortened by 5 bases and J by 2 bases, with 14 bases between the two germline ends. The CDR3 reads CASSPWGLITDTQYF. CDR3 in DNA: TGTGCCAGCAGTCCCTGGGGACTCATCACAGATACGCAGTATTTT.